The source of this TCR beta chain is a study of shared clonotypes between healthy human individuals. Using immunoSEQ multiplex PCR, the repertoire was profiled, and TCRdb retains in-frame clones only, with some absent. The sample gives 1.5 million to 1.9 million clones, 95% to 99% of which show up once; 0.4% to 0.45% is in the top ten. The germline gives CDR1 MDHEN, CDR2 SYDVKM. The CDR3 covers 12 residues. The V and J ends lost 6 bases and 4 bases respectively, with 10 bases between them. This sequence originates from a man aged 25 to 40 in good health. The sequencing input was naive CD4+ T cells sorted from blood. The subset is: CD45RA+ positively selected. The V call is TRBV28, the J call TRBJ2-7; unclear D gene. Written as DNA, the CDR3 is TGTGCCAGCAGGGTCTCGACGTACGAGCAGTACTTC. Translated, it gives CASRVSTYEQYF.